This entry lists 22 T cell receptor beta chains sequenced from one sample in a study of metastatic and nonmetastatic thyroid tumors. Thyroid surgery was performed in patients who had received no treatment beforehand. MiXCR was used by TCRdb to re-call the PCR reads. The table records some 5,100 clones, approximately 37% of them present only once. The sequenced sample consisted of adjacent normal tissue. These receptors were collected from a female donor with papillary thyroid cancer or a benign thyroid nodule (not recorded which). Some clones in this sample may be carry-over from other donors' samples.

The CDR3 DNA follows: TGTGCCAGCAGCCCGGGACATACCAGTGTTTATGGCTACACCTTC. Encoded protein: CASSPGHTSVYGYTF. V is TRBV7-3 and J is TRBJ1-2; D may be TRBD1 (6 bases). V was pared by 5 bases and J by 5 bases, with 18 bases between. Germline V gene lookup returns CDR1 SGHTA and CDR2 FQGTGA. The CDR3 is 15 residues long.

The chain couples TRBV11-2 to TRBJ1-5; TRBD1 is a possible D gene (5 bases). Germline V lookup: CDR1 SGHAT, CDR2 FQNNGV. The CDR3 runs 18 residues. V gave up 2 bases and J gave up 4 bases, with 21 bases separating them. The CDR3: CASSLSPPPAGWNQPQHF. CDR3 sequence (DNA): TGTGCCAGCAGCTTATCCCCCCCTCCCGCAGGGTGGAATCAGCCCCAGCATTTT.

The V gene is TRBV20-1, the J gene TRBJ1-5; 8 bases match TRBD1. This CDR3 spans 14 amino acids. Germline CDR1 is DFQATT and CDR2 is SNEGSKA (reference sequence). Trimming took 3 bases from V and 3 from J; bases not matched to a gene: 4. In nucleotides, the CDR3 is TGCAGTGCTAGGGGGGGACAGGTCAATCAGCCCCAGCATTTT. Protein sequence: CSARGGQVNQPQHF.

The chain carries TRBV20-1 and TRBJ1-3; D gene uncertain. This CDR3 spans 13 amino acids. Trimming removed 5 bases at V and 2 bases at J, with 10 bases between. In germline, CDR1 is DFQATT, CDR2 SNEGSKA (reference sequence). CDR3 loop: CSAPRGAGNTIYF. CDR3 coding DNA: TGCAGTGCTCCCCGGGGAGCTGGAAACACCATATATTTT.

This clone has only a few counts. The V gene is TRBV24-1, the J gene TRBJ2-7; tentative D call: TRBD1 (5 bases). Between the trimmed V and J ends, which lost 9 bases and 0 bases, there was a span of 11 bases. The CDR3 extends over 13 amino acids. Germline V CDR1 and CDR2: KGHDR, SFDVKD. This CDR3 is CATRRQSSYEQYF. Here the CDR3 DNA reads TGTGCCACCCGACGACAGAGCTCCTACGAGCAGTACTTC.

This clone is medium-sized in the sample. Possible read error: a much larger clone is one base away. V and J are TRBV6-1 and TRBJ2-7; TRBD2 matches 10 bases. This CDR3 is built from 13 residues. CDR1 is MNHNS and CDR2 is SASEGT in the germline V gene. With 6 bases clipped from V and 5 bases from J, the junction kept 4 bases outside the gene matches. The CDR3 region is CASRASGSDEQYF. In nucleotides, the CDR3 is TGTGCCAGCAGGGCTAGCGGGAGTGACGAGCAGTACTTC.

The V call is TRBV13, the J call TRBJ2-7, with 9 bases identical to TRBD2. Germline V CDR1 and CDR2: PRHDT, FYEKMQ (reference sequence). CDR3 length equals 14 residues. V was clipped by 0 bases and J by 4 bases; unmatched bases: 1. The CDR3 sequence: CASSLGLAGYEQYF. CDR3 in DNA: TGTGCCAGCAGCTTAGGACTAGCGGGTTACGAGCAGTACTTC.

The genes are TRBV5-1 and TRBJ1-2; no clear D gene. Trimming cost V 4 bases and J 5 bases, with 9 bases left between them. The CDR3 length is 12 residues. Germline CDR1 reads SGHRS; CDR2 reads YFSETQ. The CDR3 spells CASSTGVYGYTF. In nucleotides, the CDR3 is TGCGCCAGCAGCACCGGGGTTTATGGCTACACCTTC.

This clone has more than one count but fewer than ten. The chain links TRBV27 to TRBJ2-5, with 11 bases that match TRBD1. The trim removed 5 bases at V and 5 bases at J, leaving 10 bases unmatched. The CDR3 runs to 16 residues. CDR1 and CDR2 from the germline V gene are MNHEY and SMNVEV (reference sequence). CDR3 in DNA: TGTGCCAGCAGTCAGGGACAGGGGGGTTGGAAGGAGACCCAGTACTTC. Translated: CASSQGQGGWKETQYF.

DNA of the CDR3: TGTGCCAGCAGCTTGGGTCGACTCAACTATGGCTACACCTTC. Translated: CASSLGRLNYGYTF. J is TRBJ1-2 and V is TRBV5-8; D is ambiguous. The CDR3 totals 14 residues. Per germline, CDR1 SGHTS and CDR2 YDEGEE. The germline V and J ends were trimmed by 0 bases and 2 bases, with 8 bases remaining between them.

This rearrangement joins TRBV11-2 to TRBJ2-7; no clear D gene. Germline V gene sequence: CDR1 SGHAT, CDR2 FQNNGV. Trimming left V 5 bases short and J 3 bases short, with 11 bases between. The CDR3 length is 13 residues. The CDR3 spells CASSRTFNYEQYF. The CDR3 coding sequence is TGTGCCAGCAGCCGGACGTTTAACTACGAGCAGTACTTC.

This clone was observed a single time. The chain combines TRBV7-2 with TRBJ1-3, with D tentatively TRBD1 (5 bases). The V gene lost 6 bases and the J gene lost 6 bases, with 15 bases spanning the gap. Germline CDR1 reads SGHTA; CDR2 reads FQGNSA. There are 14 residues in the CDR3. The CDR3, as DNA: TGTGCCAGCAGGCCAAGTTGGGGCGTAAACACCATATATTTT. Translation gives CASRPSWGVNTIYF.

The gene calls are TRBV7-3 and TRBJ2-7; D is perhaps TRBD1 (6 bases). The V and J ends lost 5 bases and 0 bases respectively, with 14 bases between them. Germline values: CDR1 SGHTA, CDR2 FQGTGA. The CDR3 has 15 amino acids. This CDR3 is CASSLDSEFSYEQYF. In DNA, the CDR3 is TGTGCCAGCAGCCTGGACAGCGAATTCTCCTACGAGCAGTACTTC.

The J gene is TRBJ2-5, the V gene TRBV11-2; 11 positions agree with TRBD1. This CDR3 has 16 residues. Germline-derived CDR1 and CDR2 are SGHAT and FQNNGV. Trimming took 5 bases from V and 2 from J; bases not matched to a gene: 7. CDR3 nucleotides: TGTGCCAGCAGCCACCGGGACAGGGGGTTTCAAGAGACCCAGTACTTC. Protein: CASSHRDRGFQETQYF.

The chain couples TRBV12-3 or TRBV12-4 to TRBJ2-1, with D perhaps matching TRBD1 (6 bases). The CDR3 runs to 15 residues. Trimming left V 3 bases short and J 8 bases short, with 17 bases between. The CDR3 DNA reads as TGTGCCAGCAGTTTTTACCAAGGGGGTAATGATGAGCAGTTCTTC. The encoded protein is CASSFYQGGNDEQFF.

This clone was detected once. The rearrangement links TRBV11-2 to TRBJ1-3; tentatively, D is TRBD1 (6 bases). The CDR3 covers 18 residues. Between the trimmed V and J ends, which lost 1 base and 0 bases, there was a span of 16 bases. In germline, CDR1 is SGHAT, CDR2 FQNNGV. CDR3 sequence (DNA): TGTGCCAGCAGCTTAGTAGGGGGGGCCCGACACTCTGGAAACACCATATATTTT. Amino acid sequence: CASSLVGGARHSGNTIYF.

This clone came up a few times. The rearrangement links TRBV24-1 to TRBJ1-1; 7 bases agree with TRBD1. Trimming at V came to 2 bases and at J to 0 bases, leaving 2 bases not matched to a gene. CDR1 is KGHDR and CDR2 is SFDVKD in the germline V gene. The CDR3 sequence is 15 residues long. CDR3 amino acids: CATSDSQGLNTEAFF. DNA for the CDR3: TGTGCCACCAGTGATTCACAGGGGTTGAACACTGAAGCTTTCTTT.

The chain combines TRBV20-1 with TRBJ1-6; 8 bases are a match to TRBD1. The CDR3 consists of 15 residues. J lost 9 bases, V lost 2 bases, and 9 bases had no gene match. CDR1 DFQATT and CDR2 SNEGSKA come from the germline V gene (reference sequence). DNA for the CDR3: TGCAGTGCTAGACCCCGGGACAGGCACCCTTCACCCCTCCACTTT. Amino acid sequence: CSARPRDRHPSPLHF.

The gene calls are TRBV27 and TRBJ2-5; 10 bases fit TRBD1. Trimming cost V 5 bases and J 5 bases; bases outside gene matches: 14. Germline V lookup: CDR1 MNHEY, CDR2 SMNVEV (reference sequence). The length of the CDR3 is 17 residues. CDR3 loop: CASSPGQPTGGMETQYF. The CDR3 DNA follows: TGTGCCAGCAGTCCCGGGCAACCGACAGGGGGCATGGAGACCCAGTACTTC.

The CDR3 region has the DNA TGTGCCAGCAGCTTGGTGGGAGGGGGCCTTAACTATGGCTACACCTTC. It translates to CASSLVGGGLNYGYTF. The chain uses TRBV13 and TRBJ1-2; 7 bases are shared with TRBD1. The V gene's germline CDR1 is PRHDT and CDR2 FYEKMQ (reference sequence). The CDR3 length is 16 residues. With V trimmed by 3 bases and J by 1 base, 8 bases remained unmatched.

This clone was seen a few times. The V gene is TRBV6-5, the J gene TRBJ2-5, with D possibly being TRBD2 (6 bases). From germline, CDR1 is MNHEY and CDR2 SVGAGI. This CDR3 has 15 residues. Trimming removed 2 bases from V and 5 bases from J, with 15 bases in between. This CDR3 reads CASSYQGGATETQYF. In DNA form, the CDR3 reads TGTGCCAGCAGTTACCAGGGCGGGGCAACGGAGACCCAGTACTTC.

The V and J genes are TRBV3-1 and TRBJ2-3; the match to TRBD2 covers 7 bases. This CDR3 has 16 amino acids. Germline V lookup: CDR1 LGHDT, CDR2 YNNKEL (reference sequence). The V segment lost 4 bases and the J segment 4 bases; nucleotides outside the gene matches: 11. The CDR3 here is CASSPPESGIADTQYF. For the CDR3, the DNA is TGTGCCAGCAGCCCCCCAGAGAGCGGGATAGCAGATACGCAGTATTTT.